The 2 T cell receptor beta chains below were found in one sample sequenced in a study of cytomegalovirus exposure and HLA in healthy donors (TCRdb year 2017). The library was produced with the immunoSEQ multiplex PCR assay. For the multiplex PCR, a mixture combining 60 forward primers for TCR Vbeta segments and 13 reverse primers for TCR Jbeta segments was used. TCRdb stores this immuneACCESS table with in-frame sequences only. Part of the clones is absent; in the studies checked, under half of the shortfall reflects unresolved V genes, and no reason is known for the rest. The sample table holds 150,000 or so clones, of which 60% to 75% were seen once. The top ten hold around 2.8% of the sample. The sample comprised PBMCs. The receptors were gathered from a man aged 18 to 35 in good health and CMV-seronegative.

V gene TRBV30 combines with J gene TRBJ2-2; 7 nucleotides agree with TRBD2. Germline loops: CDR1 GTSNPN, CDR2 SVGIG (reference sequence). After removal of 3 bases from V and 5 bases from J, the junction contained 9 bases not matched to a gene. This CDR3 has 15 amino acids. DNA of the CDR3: TGTGCCTGGAGGGTCTTGGCGGGGGAGACCGGGGAGCTGTTTTTT. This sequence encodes CAWRVLAGETGELFF.

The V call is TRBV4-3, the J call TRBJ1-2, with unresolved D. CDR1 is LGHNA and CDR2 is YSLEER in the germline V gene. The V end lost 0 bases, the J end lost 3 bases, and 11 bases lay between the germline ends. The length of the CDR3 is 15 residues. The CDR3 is CASSQDNTGYYGYTF. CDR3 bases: TGCGCCAGCAGCCAAGATAATACGGGTTACTATGGCTACACCTTC.